These 13 T cell receptor beta chains were all obtained from the same sample, sequenced in a study of blood T cell repertoires in COVID-19. Using immunoSEQ multiplex PCR, the repertoire was profiled, and TCRdb retains in-frame clones only, with some absent. The sample contains 100,000 or so clones, approximately 86% of which appear only once. Sequencing used peripheral blood. These receptor sequences come from a man aged 55-75 years with acute or convalescent COVID-19.

The chain is built from TRBV9 and TRBJ2-5; the match to TRBD2 covers 9 bases. This CDR3 comprises 15 residues. V gave up 3 bases and J gave up 7 bases; unmatched junction bases: 10. Per the germline V gene, CDR1 is SGDLS and CDR2 is YYNGEE. The CDR3 DNA reads as TGTGCCAGCAGCGAGCGGGAGGCAGCCCGGGGGACCCAGTACTTC. This encodes CASSEREAARGTQYF.

J is TRBJ1-1 and V is TRBV6-5; possibly TRBD1 for D (5 bases). Trimming stripped 6 bases from V and 0 bases from J, with 11 bases between. The germline V gene has CDR1 MNHEY and CDR2 SVGAGI. This CDR3 region has 14 residues. The chain's CDR3 is CASSRQQMNTEAFF. For the CDR3, the DNA is TGTGCCAGCAGCCGACAGCAAATGAACACTGAAGCTTTCTTT.

The rearrangement links TRBV7-9 to TRBJ2-5; 9 nucleotides line up with TRBD1. Trimming removed 1 base from V and 5 bases from J; junction bases left unmatched: 5. The CDR3 extends over 15 amino acids. CDR1 SEHNR and CDR2 FQNEAQ come from the germline V gene (reference sequence). The CDR3 reads CASSLEGQGGETQYF. The CDR3 DNA follows: TGTGCCAGCAGCTTAGAGGGACAGGGAGGGGAGACCCAGTACTTC.

V is TRBV10-1 and J is TRBJ2-3; unclear D gene. This CDR3 comprises 13 residues. The V and J ends lost 2 bases and 6 bases respectively, with 9 bases between them. CDR1 WNHNN and CDR2 SYGVQD come from the germline V gene (reference sequence). For the CDR3, the DNA is TGCGCCAGCAGTGAGATTCCCTCTGATACGCAGTATTTT. It codes for CASSEIPSDTQYF.

The chain joins TRBV19 to TRBJ2-2; 11 nucleotides agree with TRBD1. Germline V gene sequence: CDR1 LNHDA, CDR2 SQIVND (reference sequence). CDR3 length: 15 amino acids. V lost 4 bases and J lost 7; bases outside the gene matches: 5. The CDR3 sequence: CASSTDRGLGGELFF. In DNA form, the CDR3 reads TGTGCCAGTAGTACGGACAGGGGGCTGGGCGGGGAGCTGTTTTTT.

The CDR3 DNA reads TGTGCCAGCGGAATTTGGACAGACACTGAAGCTTTCTTT. Translation gives CASGIWTDTEAFF. The V and J genes are TRBV12-3 or TRBV12-4 and TRBJ1-1; weak D call: TRBD1 (6 bases). There are 13 residues in the CDR3. Between the trimmed V and J ends, which lost 8 bases and 3 bases, there was a span of 13 bases.

The rearrangement links TRBV5-4 to TRBJ2-7; 10 nucleotides line up with TRBD1. V shed 3 bases, J shed 2 bases, and the junction held 2 bases outside the gene matches. The CDR3 is 14 residues long. Germline V gives CDR1 SGHNT, CDR2 YYREEE (reference sequence). CDR3 DNA: TGTGCCAGCAGCTGGGGACAGGGGACCTACGAGCAGTACTTC. Its protein product is CASSWGQGTYEQYF.

The CDR3 nucleotides read TGTGCCAGCAACCCGGACAGGGCTGTAGGTGAAAAACTGTTTTTT. Amino acids: CASNPDRAVGEKLFF. The V call is TRBV19, the J call TRBJ1-4; TRBD1 matches at 8 bases. Unmatched junction bases numbered 13, after V lost 9 bases and J lost 7 bases. The CDR3 runs 15 residues. CDR1 and CDR2 (germline): LNHDA, SQIVND (reference sequence).

The V call is TRBV4-1, the J call TRBJ1-4, with 9 nucleotides matching TRBD1. V lost 2 bases and J lost 5; bases outside the gene matches: 12. Looked up from germline, CDR1 is MGHRA and CDR2 is YSYEKL. This CDR3 has 18 residues. The CDR3 region has the DNA TGCGCCAGCAGCCAACTTCCCGGGACAGGGTTTTCCAATGAAAAACTGTTTTTT. Residues: CASSQLPGTGFSNEKLFF.

Here the CDR3 reads CASTIVGGYTEAFF. In nucleotides, the CDR3 is TGTGCCAGCACAATTGTGGGGGGTTACACTGAAGCTTTCTTT. V and J are TRBV7-9 and TRBJ1-1; a possible D gene is TRBD1 (5 bases). V dropped 7 bases and J dropped 3 bases, with 15 bases sitting between them. Germline CDR1 SEHNR, CDR2 FQNEAQ (reference sequence). The CDR3 is 14 residues long.

The chain combines TRBV5-1 with TRBJ2-2; 9 nucleotides match TRBD1. Germline values: CDR1 SGHRS, CDR2 YFSETQ. The CDR3 runs 16 residues. With V trimmed by 4 bases and J by 6 bases, 10 bases remained unmatched. The CDR3 DNA reads as TGCGCCAGCAGCACTTCCGGGACAGGGAGGGCCGGGGAGCTGTTTTTT. This codes for CASSTSGTGRAGELFF.

The genes are TRBV11-2 and TRBJ1-1, with 7 bases that match TRBD1. Germline CDR1 SGHAT, CDR2 FQNNGV. With 6 bases clipped from V and 5 bases from J, the junction kept 15 bases outside the gene matches. The CDR3 is made up of 16 amino acids. In nucleotides, the CDR3 is TGTGCCAGCAGGCCCCGACAGGGACATGGTAAGACTGAAGCTTTCTTT. As protein: CASRPRQGHGKTEAFF.

The J gene is TRBJ2-2, the V gene TRBV6-5; no definite D call. CDR3 length: 13 residues. CDR1 MNHEY and CDR2 SVGAGI come from the germline V gene. V was shortened by 2 bases and J by 6 bases, with 7 bases between the two germline ends. The CDR3 DNA is TGTGCCAGCAGTTACCCCCGTCCCGGGGAGCTGTTTTTT. This codes for CASSYPRPGELFF.